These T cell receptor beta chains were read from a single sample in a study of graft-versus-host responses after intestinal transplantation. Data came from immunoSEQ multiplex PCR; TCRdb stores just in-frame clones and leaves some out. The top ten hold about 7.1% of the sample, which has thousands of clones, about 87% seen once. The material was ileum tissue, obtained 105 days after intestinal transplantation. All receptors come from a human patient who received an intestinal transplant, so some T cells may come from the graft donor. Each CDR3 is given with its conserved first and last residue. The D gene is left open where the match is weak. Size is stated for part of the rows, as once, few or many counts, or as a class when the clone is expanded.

CDR3 protein: CASRDQRGDQETQYF; CDR3 DNA: TGCGCCAGCAGGGACCAGCGGGGGGATCAAGAGACCCAGTACTTC; V gene: TRBV5-1; clone size: .; D gene: TRBD2; J gene: TRBJ2-5
CDR3 protein: CASNRDRVSNEQFF; CDR3 DNA: TGTGCCAGCAACCGGGACAGGGTGAGCAATGAGCAGTTCTTC; V gene: TRBV6-6; clone size: .; D gene: TRBD1; J gene: TRBJ2-1
CDR3 protein: CASSPLGGFSNQPQHF; CDR3 DNA: TGTGCCAGCAGCCCCCTGGGGGGATTTAGCAATCAGCCCCAGCATTTT; V gene: TRBV7-2; clone size: few; D gene: .; J gene: TRBJ1-5
CDR3 protein: CASSQRTSGDSTDTQYF; CDR3 DNA: TGTGCCAGCAGCCAAAGGACTAGCGGGGATAGCACAGATACGCAGTATTTT; V gene: TRBV5-8; clone size: .; D gene: TRBD2; J gene: TRBJ2-3
CDR3 protein: CASSWGQGLLYGYTF; CDR3 DNA: TGTGCCAGCAGCTGGGGACAGGGGCTACTCTATGGCTACACCTTC; V gene: TRBV12-1; clone size: .; D gene: .; J gene: TRBJ1-2
CDR3 protein: CASSQVYRDPTYEQYF; CDR3 DNA: TGCGCCAGCAGCCAAGTCTACAGGGACCCGACCTACGAGCAGTACTTC; V gene: TRBV4-3; clone size: .; D gene: .; J gene: TRBJ2-7
CDR3 protein: CSVEGGGPSFF; CDR3 DNA: TGCAGCGTTGAAGGCGGGGGGCCATCTTTCTTT; V gene: TRBV29-1; clone size: .; D gene: .; J gene: TRBJ1-1
CDR3 protein: CASSDSTGTDTQYF; CDR3 DNA: TGTGCCAGCAGTGACTCGACAGGGACAGATACGCAGTATTTT; V gene: TRBV6-4; clone size: .; D gene: TRBD1; J gene: TRBJ2-3
CDR3 protein: CASSLTGTEISGNTIYF; CDR3 DNA: TGTGCCAGCAGTTTAACGGGGACAGAGATCTCTGGAAACACCATATATTTT; V gene: TRBV28; clone size: .; D gene: TRBD1; J gene: TRBJ1-3
CDR3 protein: CASSLGHYGYTF; CDR3 DNA: TGTGCCAGCAGCTTAGGACACTATGGCTACACCTTC; V gene: TRBV11-3; clone size: .; D gene: .; J gene: TRBJ1-2
CDR3 protein: CASSPRGFPDTQYF; CDR3 DNA: TGTGCCAGCAGCCCGAGGGGGTTCCCAGATACGCAGTATTTT; V gene: TRBV4-2; clone size: .; D gene: .; J gene: TRBJ2-3
CDR3 protein: CASSLPVAWDQETQYF; CDR3 DNA: TGTGCCAGCAGCTTGCCCGTCGCATGGGACCAAGAGACCCAGTACTTC; V gene: TRBV5-6; clone size: .; D gene: .; J gene: TRBJ2-5
CDR3 protein: CASGAPGQGLNEQFF; CDR3 DNA: TGTGCTAGTGGTGCTCCGGGACAGGGGTTGAATGAGCAGTTCTTC; V gene: TRBV12-5; clone size: .; D gene: TRBD1; J gene: TRBJ2-1
CDR3 protein: CASSLLGLAGMFNEQFF; CDR3 DNA: TGTGCCAGCAGCCTCCTCGGACTAGCGGGTATGTTCAATGAGCAGTTCTTC; V gene: TRBV14; clone size: .; D gene: TRBD2; J gene: TRBJ2-1
CDR3 protein: CATSSTGASDTQYF; CDR3 DNA: TGTGCCACCAGCAGTACAGGGGCGTCAGATACGCAGTATTTT; V gene: TRBV15; clone size: .; D gene: TRBD1; J gene: TRBJ2-3
CDR3 protein: CASSPMNTEAFF; CDR3 DNA: TGTGCCAGCTCACCAATGAACACTGAAGCTTTCTTT; V gene: TRBV18; clone size: .; D gene: .; J gene: TRBJ1-1
CDR3 protein: CAWSVQGATEAFF; CDR3 DNA: TGTGCCTGGAGTGTACAGGGGGCCACTGAAGCTTTCTTT; V gene: TRBV30; clone size: .; D gene: TRBD1; J gene: TRBJ1-1
CDR3 protein: CASGLGQASGNTIYF; CDR3 DNA: TGTGCTAGTGGTTTGGGACAGGCCTCTGGAAACACCATATATTTT; V gene: TRBV12-5; clone size: .; D gene: .; J gene: TRBJ1-3
CDR3 protein: CASSLLPGPPNTEAFF; CDR3 DNA: TGTGCCAGCAGTTTATTACCCGGCCCCCCGAACACTGAAGCTTTCTTT; V gene: TRBV27; clone size: .; D gene: .; J gene: TRBJ1-1
CDR3 protein: CASSLEEDGAYLYGYTF; CDR3 DNA: TGTGCCAGCAGCTTAGAGGAGGATGGAGCGTATCTCTATGGCTACACCTTC; V gene: TRBV5-6; clone size: .; D gene: .; J gene: TRBJ1-2
CDR3 protein: CASSLSGDTQYF; CDR3 DNA: TGTGCCAGCAGCTTGTCCGGTGATACGCAGTATTTT; V gene: TRBV5-6; clone size: .; D gene: .; J gene: TRBJ2-3
CDR3 protein: CASNWSQVDSGNTIYF; CDR3 DNA: TGTGCCAGCAATTGGTCACAGGTAGACTCTGGAAACACCATATATTTT; V gene: TRBV14; clone size: .; D gene: .; J gene: TRBJ1-3